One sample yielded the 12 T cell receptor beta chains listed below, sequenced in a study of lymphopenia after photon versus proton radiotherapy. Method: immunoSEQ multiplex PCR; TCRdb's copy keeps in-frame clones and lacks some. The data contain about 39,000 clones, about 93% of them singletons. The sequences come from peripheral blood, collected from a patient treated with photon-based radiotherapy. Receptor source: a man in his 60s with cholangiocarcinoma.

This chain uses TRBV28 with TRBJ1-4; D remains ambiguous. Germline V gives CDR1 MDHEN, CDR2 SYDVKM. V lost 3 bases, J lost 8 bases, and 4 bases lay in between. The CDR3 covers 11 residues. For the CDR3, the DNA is TGTGCCAGCAGTTTCGGCGAAAAACTGTTTTTT. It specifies CASSFGEKLFF.

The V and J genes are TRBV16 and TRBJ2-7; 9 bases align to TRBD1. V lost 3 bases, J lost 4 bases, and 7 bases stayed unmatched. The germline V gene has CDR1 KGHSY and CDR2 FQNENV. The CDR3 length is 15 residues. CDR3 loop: CASSHLGTGIYEQYF. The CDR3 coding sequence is TGTGCCAGCAGCCACCTCGGGACAGGGATTTACGAGCAGTACTTC.

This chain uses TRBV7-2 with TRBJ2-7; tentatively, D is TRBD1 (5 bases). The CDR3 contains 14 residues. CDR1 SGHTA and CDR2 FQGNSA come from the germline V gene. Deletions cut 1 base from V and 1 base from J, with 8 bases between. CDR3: CASSLGTRSYEQYF. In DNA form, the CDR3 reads TGTGCCAGCAGCTTAGGGACACGATCCTACGAGCAGTACTTC.

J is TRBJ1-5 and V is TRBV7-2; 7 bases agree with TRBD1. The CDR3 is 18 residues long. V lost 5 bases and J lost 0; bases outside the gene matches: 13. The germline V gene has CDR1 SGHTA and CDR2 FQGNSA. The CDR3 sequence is CASSNGAGGAYSNQPQHF. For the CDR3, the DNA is TGTGCCAGCAGCAACGGGGCAGGGGGGGCTTATAGCAATCAGCCCCAGCATTTT.

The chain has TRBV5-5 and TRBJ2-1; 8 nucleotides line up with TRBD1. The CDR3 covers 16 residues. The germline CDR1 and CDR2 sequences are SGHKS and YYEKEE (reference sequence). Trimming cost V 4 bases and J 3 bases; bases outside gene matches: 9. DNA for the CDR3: TGTGCCAGCAGCCCTCCCGGGACAGGCATCTACAATGAGCAGTTCTTC. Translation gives CASSPPGTGIYNEQFF.

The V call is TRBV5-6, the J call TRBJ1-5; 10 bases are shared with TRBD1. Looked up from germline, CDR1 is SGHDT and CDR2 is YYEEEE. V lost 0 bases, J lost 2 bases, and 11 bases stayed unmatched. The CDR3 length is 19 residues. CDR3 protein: CASSLEMVRDRGGNQPQHF. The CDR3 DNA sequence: TGTGCCAGCAGCTTGGAAATGGTCCGGGACAGGGGAGGCAATCAGCCCCAGCATTTT.

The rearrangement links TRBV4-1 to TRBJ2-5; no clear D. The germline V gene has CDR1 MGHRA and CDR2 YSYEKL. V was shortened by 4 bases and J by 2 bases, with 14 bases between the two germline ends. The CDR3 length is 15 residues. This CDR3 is CASSPVGRIQETQYF. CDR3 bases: TGCGCCAGCAGCCCCGTAGGAAGGATTCAAGAGACCCAGTACTTC.

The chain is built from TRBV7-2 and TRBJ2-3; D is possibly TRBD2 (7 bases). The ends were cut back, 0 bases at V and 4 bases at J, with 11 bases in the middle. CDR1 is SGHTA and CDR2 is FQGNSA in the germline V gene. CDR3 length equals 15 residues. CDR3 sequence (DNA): TGTGCCAGCAGCTTAGCGGGGGGGGCCGCAGATACGCAGTATTTT. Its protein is CASSLAGGAADTQYF. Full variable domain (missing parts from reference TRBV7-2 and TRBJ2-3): GAGVSQSPSNKVTEKGKDVELRCDPISGHTALYWYRQSLGQGLEFLIYFQGNSAPDKSGLPSDRFSAERTGGSVSTLTIQRTQQEDSAVYLCASSLAGGAADTQYFGPGTRLTVL.

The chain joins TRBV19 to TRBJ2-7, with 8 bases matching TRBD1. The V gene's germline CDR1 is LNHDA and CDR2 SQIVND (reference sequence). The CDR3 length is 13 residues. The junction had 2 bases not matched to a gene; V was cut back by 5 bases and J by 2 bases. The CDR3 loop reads CASSPGGPYEQYF. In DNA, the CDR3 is TGTGCCAGTAGTCCAGGGGGCCCCTACGAGCAGTACTTC.

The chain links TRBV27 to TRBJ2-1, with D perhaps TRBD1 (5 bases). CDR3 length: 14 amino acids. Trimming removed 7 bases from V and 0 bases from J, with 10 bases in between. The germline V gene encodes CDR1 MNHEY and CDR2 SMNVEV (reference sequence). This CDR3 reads CASTGLSSYNEQFF. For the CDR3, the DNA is TGTGCCAGCACAGGGCTAAGCTCCTACAATGAGCAGTTCTTC.

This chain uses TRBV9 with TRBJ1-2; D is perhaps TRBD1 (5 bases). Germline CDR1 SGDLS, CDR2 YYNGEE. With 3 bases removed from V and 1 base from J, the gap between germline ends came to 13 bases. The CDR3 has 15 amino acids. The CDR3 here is CASSADMEGNYGYTF. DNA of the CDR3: TGTGCCAGCAGCGCGGACATGGAGGGTAACTATGGCTACACCTTC.

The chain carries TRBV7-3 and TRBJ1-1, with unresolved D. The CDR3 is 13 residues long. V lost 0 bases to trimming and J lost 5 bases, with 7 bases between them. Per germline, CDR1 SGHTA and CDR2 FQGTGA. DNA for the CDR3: TGTGCCAGCAGCTTAACTCTGGAGACTGAAGCTTTCTTT. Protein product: CASSLTLETEAFF.